The source of this T cell receptor beta chain is a study of T cell responses to AZD1222 COVID-19 vaccine. The repertoire was sequenced with immunoSEQ multiplex PCR; TCRdb's copy has only in-frame clones and lacks some. The sample carries about 110,000 clones, 80% to 90% recorded once. Second-dose intervals near 4 or 12 weeks were combined. Study observations and caveats: Unmutated variant regions are reportedly the target of nearly half of TCRs that are spike-specific. Females made up more of the donors, who were largely white British, and clonal diversity may have come out too low.

There are 19 residues in the CDR3. CDR1 SGHRS and CDR2 YFSETQ come from the germline V gene. V was pared by 0 bases and J by 0 bases, with 19 bases between. For this clone: Its cognate antigen is unknown.

Sequenced here: peripheral blood, sampled 28 days after the second AZD1222 dose. This receptor was taken from an adult who received the AZD1222 COVID-19 vaccine. This chain uses TRBV5-1 with TRBJ1-5, with a tentative D call TRBD1 (6 bases). The CDR3 is CASSLGDRTDRHSNQPQHF. In DNA, the CDR3 is TGCGCCAGCAGCTTGGGAGATCGGACAGACCGACATAGCAATCAGCCCCAGCATTTT.